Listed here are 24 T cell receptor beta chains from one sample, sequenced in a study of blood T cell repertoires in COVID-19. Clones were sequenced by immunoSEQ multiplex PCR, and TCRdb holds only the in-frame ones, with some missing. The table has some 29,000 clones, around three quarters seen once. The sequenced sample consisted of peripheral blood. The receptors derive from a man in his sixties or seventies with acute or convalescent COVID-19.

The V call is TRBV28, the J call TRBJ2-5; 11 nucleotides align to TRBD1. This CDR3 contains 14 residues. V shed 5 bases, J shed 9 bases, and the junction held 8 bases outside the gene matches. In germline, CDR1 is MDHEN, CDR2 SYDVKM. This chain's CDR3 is CASSNTGTGGPQYF. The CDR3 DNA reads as TGTGCCAGCAGTAACACCGGGACAGGGGGGCCCCAGTACTTC. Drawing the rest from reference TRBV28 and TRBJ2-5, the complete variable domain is DVKVTQSSRYLVKRTGEKVFLECVQDMDHENMFWYRQDPGLGLRLIYFSYDVKMKEKGDIPEGYSVSREKKERFSLILESASTNQTSMYLCASSNTGTGGPQYFGPGTRLLVL.

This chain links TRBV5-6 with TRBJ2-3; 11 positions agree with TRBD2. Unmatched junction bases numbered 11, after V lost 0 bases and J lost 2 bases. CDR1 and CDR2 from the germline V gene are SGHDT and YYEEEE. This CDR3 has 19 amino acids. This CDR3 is CASSLGLAGRPLDTDTQYF. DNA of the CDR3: TGTGCCAGCAGCTTGGGACTAGCGGGGAGACCCCTAGACACAGATACGCAGTATTTT.

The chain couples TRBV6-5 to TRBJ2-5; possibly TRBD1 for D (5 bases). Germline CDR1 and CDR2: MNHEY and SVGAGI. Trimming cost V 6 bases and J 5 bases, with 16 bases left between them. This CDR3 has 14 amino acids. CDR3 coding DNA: TGTGCCAGCAGGCCGCCTTGGGGCAGTGAGACCCAGTACTTC. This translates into CASRPPWGSETQYF.

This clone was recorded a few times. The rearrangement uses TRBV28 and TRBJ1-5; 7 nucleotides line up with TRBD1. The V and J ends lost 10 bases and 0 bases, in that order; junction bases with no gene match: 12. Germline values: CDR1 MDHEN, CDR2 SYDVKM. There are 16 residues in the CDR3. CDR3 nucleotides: TGTGCCACCGGGGACAGAGAATATTATAGCAATCAGCCCCAGCATTTT. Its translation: CATGDREYYSNQPQHF.

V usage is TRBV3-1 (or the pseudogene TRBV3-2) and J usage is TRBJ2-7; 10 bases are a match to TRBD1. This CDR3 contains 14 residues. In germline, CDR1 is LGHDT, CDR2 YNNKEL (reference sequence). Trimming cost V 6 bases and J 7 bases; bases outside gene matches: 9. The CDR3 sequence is CASRNGQGVGEQYF. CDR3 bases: TGTGCCAGCAGGAACGGACAGGGGGTGGGGGAGCAGTACTTC.

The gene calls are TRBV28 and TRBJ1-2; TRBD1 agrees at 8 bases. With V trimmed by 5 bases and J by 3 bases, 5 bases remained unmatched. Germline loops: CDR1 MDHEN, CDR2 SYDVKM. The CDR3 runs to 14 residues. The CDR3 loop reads CASSVPGQDYGYTF. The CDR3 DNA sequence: TGTGCCAGCAGTGTGCCGGGACAGGACTATGGCTACACCTTC.

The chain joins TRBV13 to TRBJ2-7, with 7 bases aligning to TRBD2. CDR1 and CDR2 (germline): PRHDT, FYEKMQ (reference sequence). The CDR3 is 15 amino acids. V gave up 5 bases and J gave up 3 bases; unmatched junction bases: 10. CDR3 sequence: CASSRGRRENYEQYF. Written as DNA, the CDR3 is TGTGCCAGCAGCCGAGGGCGGCGGGAGAACTACGAGCAGTACTTC.

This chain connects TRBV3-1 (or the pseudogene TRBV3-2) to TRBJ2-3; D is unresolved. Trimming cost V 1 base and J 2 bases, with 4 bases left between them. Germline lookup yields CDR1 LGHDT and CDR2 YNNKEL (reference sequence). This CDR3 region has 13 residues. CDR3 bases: TGTGCCAGCAGCCAAGGTCTCACAGATACGCAGTATTTT. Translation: CASSQGLTDTQYF.

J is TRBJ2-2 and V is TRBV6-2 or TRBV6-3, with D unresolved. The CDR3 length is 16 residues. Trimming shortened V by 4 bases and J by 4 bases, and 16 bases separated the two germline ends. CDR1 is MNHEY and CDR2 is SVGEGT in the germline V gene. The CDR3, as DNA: TGTGCCAGCAGTTTCTTCCAGGCTCTGGGCACCGGGGAGCTGTTTTTT. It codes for CASSFFQALGTGELFF.

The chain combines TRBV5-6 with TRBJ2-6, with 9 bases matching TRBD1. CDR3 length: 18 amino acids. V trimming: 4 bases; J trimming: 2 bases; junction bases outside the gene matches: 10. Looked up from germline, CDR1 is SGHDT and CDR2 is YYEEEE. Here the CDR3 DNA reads TGTGCCAGCAGCGATACAGGGGGCGGGTATGCTGGGGCCAACGTCCTGACTTTC. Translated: CASSDTGGGYAGANVLTF.

CDR3 nucleotide sequence: TGTGCCAGCAGTTTTTATAGGGGGACAGGGTTTTTTTCCCTTGGGTCCTACGAGCAGTACTTC. Protein sequence: CASSFYRGTGFFSLGSYEQYF. The chain joins TRBV28 to TRBJ2-7; 9 bases are a match to TRBD1. This CDR3 comprises 21 residues. From germline, CDR1 is MDHEN and CDR2 SYDVKM. With V trimmed by 3 bases and J by 1 base, 22 bases remained unmatched.

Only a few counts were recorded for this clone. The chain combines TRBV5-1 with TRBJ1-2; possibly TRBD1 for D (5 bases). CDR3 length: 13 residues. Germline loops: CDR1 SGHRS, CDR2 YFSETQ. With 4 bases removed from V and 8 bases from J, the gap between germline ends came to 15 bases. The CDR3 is CASSIPGLEGYTF. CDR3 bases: TGCGCCAGCAGCATACCAGGGTTGGAGGGCTACACCTTC. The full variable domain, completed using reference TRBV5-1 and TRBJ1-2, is KAGVTQTPRYLIKTRGQQVTLSCSPISGHRSVSWYQQTPGQGLQFLFEYFSETQRNKGNFPGRFSGRQFSNSRSEMNVSTLELGDSALYLCASSIPGLEGYTFGSGTRLTVV.

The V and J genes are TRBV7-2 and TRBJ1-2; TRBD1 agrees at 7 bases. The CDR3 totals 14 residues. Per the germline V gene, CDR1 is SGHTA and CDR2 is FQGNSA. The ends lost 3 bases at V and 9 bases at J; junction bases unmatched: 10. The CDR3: CASSFGTDEMSYTF. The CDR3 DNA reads TGTGCCAGCAGCTTCGGGACAGACGAGATGAGCTACACCTTC.

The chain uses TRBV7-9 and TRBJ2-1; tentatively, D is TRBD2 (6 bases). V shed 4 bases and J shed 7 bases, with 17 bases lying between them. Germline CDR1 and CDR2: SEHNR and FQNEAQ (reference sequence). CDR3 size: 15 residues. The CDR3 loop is CASSSPRSGGNEQFF. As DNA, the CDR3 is TGTGCCAGCAGCTCGCCACGTAGCGGAGGTAATGAGCAGTTCTTC.

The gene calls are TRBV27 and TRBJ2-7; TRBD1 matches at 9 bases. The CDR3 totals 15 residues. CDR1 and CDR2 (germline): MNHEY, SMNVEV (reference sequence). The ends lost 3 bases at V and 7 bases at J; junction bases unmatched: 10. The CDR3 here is CASSFGRQGVSEQYF. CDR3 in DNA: TGTGCCAGCAGTTTCGGTAGACAGGGGGTAAGTGAGCAGTACTTC.

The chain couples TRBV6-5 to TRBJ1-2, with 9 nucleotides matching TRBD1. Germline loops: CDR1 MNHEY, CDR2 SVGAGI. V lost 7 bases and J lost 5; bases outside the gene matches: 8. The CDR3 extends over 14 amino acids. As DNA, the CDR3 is TGTGCCAGCATTCAAACAGGGGGCGGTTATGGCTACACCTTC. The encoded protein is CASIQTGGGYGYTF.

The CDR3 bases are TGTGCCAGCTCACCACCGGCAGGGGGCGCTGAGGGCACTGAAGCTTTCTTT. Amino acid sequence: CASSPPAGGAEGTEAFF. J is TRBJ1-1 and V is TRBV18; TRBD1 matches 8 bases. Per germline, CDR1 KGHSH and CDR2 LQKENI. CDR3 size: 17 residues. The V and J ends lost 0 bases and 4 bases, in that order; junction bases with no gene match: 10.

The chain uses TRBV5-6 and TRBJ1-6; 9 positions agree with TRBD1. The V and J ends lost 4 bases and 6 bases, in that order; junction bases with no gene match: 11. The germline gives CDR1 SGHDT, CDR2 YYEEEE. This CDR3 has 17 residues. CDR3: CASSPNQGQGFNSPLHF. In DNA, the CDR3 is TGTGCCAGCAGCCCGAATCAGGGACAGGGCTTTAATTCACCCCTCCACTTT.

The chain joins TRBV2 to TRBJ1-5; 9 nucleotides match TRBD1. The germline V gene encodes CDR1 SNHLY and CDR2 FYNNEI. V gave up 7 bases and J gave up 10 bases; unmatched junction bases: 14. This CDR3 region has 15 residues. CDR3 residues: CASIKLGQGIGPQHF. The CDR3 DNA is TGTGCCAGCATTAAGTTGGGACAGGGAATTGGACCCCAGCATTTT.

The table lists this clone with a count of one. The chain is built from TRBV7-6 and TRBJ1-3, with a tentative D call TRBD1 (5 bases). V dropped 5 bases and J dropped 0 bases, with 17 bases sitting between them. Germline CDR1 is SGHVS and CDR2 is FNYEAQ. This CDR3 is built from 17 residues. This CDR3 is CASSPRTKVDSGNTIYF. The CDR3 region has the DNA TGTGCCAGCAGCCCAAGGACAAAAGTGGACTCTGGAAACACCATATATTTT.

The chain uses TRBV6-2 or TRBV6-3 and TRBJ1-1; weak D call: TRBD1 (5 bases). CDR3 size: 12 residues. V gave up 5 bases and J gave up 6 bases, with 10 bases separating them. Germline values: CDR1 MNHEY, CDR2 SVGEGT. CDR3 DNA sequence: TGTGCCAGCAGTGGGTGGGGGGCTGAAGCTTTCTTT. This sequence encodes CASSGWGAEAFF.

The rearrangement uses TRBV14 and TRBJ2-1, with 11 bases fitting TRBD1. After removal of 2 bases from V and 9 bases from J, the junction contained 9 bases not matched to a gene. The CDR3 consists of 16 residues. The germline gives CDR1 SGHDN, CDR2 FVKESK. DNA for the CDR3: TGTGCCAGCAGCCAAACCGGGACAGGGGGTTTGGGTGAGCAGTTCTTC. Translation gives CASSQTGTGGLGEQFF.

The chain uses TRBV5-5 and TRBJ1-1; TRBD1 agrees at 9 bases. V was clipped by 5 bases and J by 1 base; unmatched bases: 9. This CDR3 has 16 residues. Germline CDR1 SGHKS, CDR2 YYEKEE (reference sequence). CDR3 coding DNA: TGTGCCAGCAGAACGGGACAGGGACTAAGGAACACTGAAGCTTTCTTT. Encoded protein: CASRTGQGLRNTEAFF.

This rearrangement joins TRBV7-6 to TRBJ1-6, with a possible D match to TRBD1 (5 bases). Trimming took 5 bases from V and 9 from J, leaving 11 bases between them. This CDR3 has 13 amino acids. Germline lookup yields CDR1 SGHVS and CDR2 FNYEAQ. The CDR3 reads CASSIDRSSPLHF. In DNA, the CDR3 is TGTGCCAGCAGCATTGACAGATCTTCACCCCTCCACTTT.